One sample yielded the 24 T cell receptor beta chains listed below, sequenced in a study of cytomegalovirus exposure and HLA in healthy donors. It was with 60 Vbeta and 13 Jbeta primers that the PCR ran. Sequencing used immunoSEQ multiplex PCR; TCRdb keeps in-frame clones, though not all of them. Among under 90,000 clones listed, about three quarters were seen once. Sequenced input: PBMCs. These TCRs come from a man aged 50 to 60 in good health and CMV-seropositive.

This chain joins TRBV4-1 and TRBJ2-2; D gene uncertain. V was clipped by 3 bases and J by 4 bases, with 9 bases between them. The CDR3 runs to 14 residues. Germline CDR1 is MGHRA and CDR2 is YSYEKL. CDR3 sequence (DNA): TGCGCCAGCAGCCACACGGTTCCCACCGGGGAGCTGTTTTTT. Its translation: CASSHTVPTGELFF.

The chain is built from TRBV9 and TRBJ2-3; possibly TRBD1 for D (6 bases). The V end lost 0 bases, the J end lost 0 bases, and 11 bases lay between the germline ends. In germline, CDR1 is SGDLS, CDR2 YYNGEE. The CDR3 is made up of 16 amino acids. The CDR3 loop reads CASSVAWGPSTDTQYF. DNA for the CDR3: TGTGCCAGCAGCGTAGCTTGGGGGCCCAGCACAGATACGCAGTATTTT.

The chain's CDR3 is CASTNGRFGWDTQYF. The CDR3, as DNA: TGTGCCAGCACTAACGGGAGGTTCGGGTGGGATACGCAGTATTTT. The chain links TRBV7-8 to TRBJ2-3, with 7 bases fitting TRBD2. The germline CDR1 and CDR2 sequences are SGHVS and FQNEAQ. V shed 7 bases, J shed 6 bases, and the junction held 13 bases outside the gene matches. The CDR3 extends over 15 amino acids. The full variable domain, with the rest looked up from reference TRBV7-8 and TRBJ2-3, is GAGVSQSPRYKVAKRGQDVALRCDPISGHVSLFWYQQALGQGPEFLTYFQNEAQLDKSGLPSDRFFAERPEGSVSTLKIQRTQQEDSAVYLCASTNGRFGWDTQYFGPGTRLTVL.

The chain is built from TRBV2 and TRBJ2-1; D remains unclear. Trimming cost V 2 bases and J 9 bases, with 8 bases left between them. The CDR3 loop spans 12 amino acids. CDR1 is SNHLY and CDR2 is FYNNEI in the germline V gene. The CDR3 DNA sequence: TGTGCCAGCAGTGAACTAGTCGCTGAGCAGTTCTTC. This sequence encodes CASSELVAEQFF.

This sequence joins TRBV6-5 and TRBJ2-7; 9 nucleotides match TRBD2. The CDR3 loop spans 12 amino acids. The germline gives CDR1 MNHEY, CDR2 SVGAGI. The junction had 4 bases not matched to a gene; V was cut back by 6 bases and J by 7 bases. The CDR3 DNA follows: TGTGCCAGCAGGCGGGGGGGGGAAGAGCAGTACTTC. It yields the protein CASRRGGEEQYF.

The V call is TRBV5-1, the J call TRBJ2-3; 14 bases align to TRBD2. Unmatched junction bases numbered 0, after V lost 0 bases and J lost 0 bases. The V gene's germline CDR1 is SGHRS and CDR2 YFSETQ. CDR3 length equals 17 residues. The CDR3 is CASSLGLAGGSTDTQYF. The DNA of the CDR3 is TGCGCCAGCAGCTTGGGACTAGCGGGGGGGAGCACAGATACGCAGTATTTT.

V and J are TRBV2 and TRBJ2-3; TRBD2 agrees at 7 bases. The germline V gene has CDR1 SNHLY and CDR2 FYNNEI. With V trimmed by 3 bases and J by 2 bases, 11 bases remained unmatched. The CDR3 consists of 17 residues. In DNA, the CDR3 is TGTGCCAGCAGTGATCTAAGTGCGGGAGCCATCACAGATACGCAGTATTTT. Translated, it gives CASSDLSAGAITDTQYF.

This rearrangement joins TRBV18 to TRBJ1-1, with a possible D match to TRBD1 (5 bases). From germline, CDR1 is KGHSH and CDR2 LQKENI. CDR3 length: 13 residues. V lost 3 bases and J 1 base, leaving 6 bases between the germline ends. The CDR3 here is CASSPGGNTEAFF. CDR3 coding DNA: TGTGCCAGCTCACCCGGGGGGAACACTGAAGCTTTCTTT.

As DNA, the CDR3 is TGTGCCAGCAGCTTGGGGACTAGATATTACGAGCAGTACTTC. Translation gives CASSLGTRYYEQYF. The chain uses TRBV7-9 and TRBJ2-7; TRBD2 aligns across 8 bases. The CDR3 runs to 14 residues. The germline gives CDR1 SEHNR, CDR2 FQNEAQ (reference sequence). V shed 3 bases, J shed 4 bases, and the junction held 5 bases outside the gene matches.

The J gene is TRBJ1-2, the V gene TRBV19, with 10 bases lining up with TRBD1. Germline V lookup: CDR1 LNHDA, CDR2 SQIVND (reference sequence). The CDR3 runs 17 residues. The J segment lost 4 bases and the V segment lost 2 bases, leaving 10 bases of the junction unmatched. CDR3 nucleotides: TGTGCCAGTAGTATACCCGTTATCGGGACAGGGGCCTATGGCTACACCTTC. Translating it yields CASSIPVIGTGAYGYTF.

J is TRBJ2-1 and V is TRBV6-4, with TRBD2 identical over 7 bases. V was pared by 2 bases and J by 5 bases, with 3 bases of the junction left unmatched. Germline V CDR1 and CDR2: MRHNA, SNTAGT. CDR3 size: 14 residues. The DNA for the CDR3 is TGTGCCAGCAGTGACGCGGGAGAGAACAATGAGCAGTTCTTC. Translated, it gives CASSDAGENNEQFF.

The rearrangement uses TRBV7-9 and TRBJ1-1; D is possibly TRBD1 (6 bases). The germline CDR1 and CDR2 sequences are SEHNR and FQNEAQ (reference sequence). Trimming stripped 4 bases from V and 1 base from J, with 19 bases between. The CDR3 has 17 amino acids. Here the CDR3 reads CASSSPVWTVQNTEAFF. CDR3 DNA: TGTGCCAGCAGCTCGCCGGTCTGGACAGTCCAGAACACTGAAGCTTTCTTT.

This chain links TRBV18 with TRBJ1-2; possibly TRBD1 for D (5 bases). Germline V gene lookup returns CDR1 KGHSH and CDR2 LQKENI. V was trimmed by 3 bases and J by 0 bases, leaving 14 bases between them. The CDR3 consists of 16 residues. Here the CDR3 reads CASSPRATDANYGYTF. The CDR3 nucleotides read TGTGCCAGCTCACCCCGAGCGACAGACGCTAACTATGGCTACACCTTC.

The genes are TRBV4-2 and TRBJ2-5; D is unresolved. The tail of the sequence fits TRBJ2-7 better, so the J call may be wrong. The CDR3 runs to 13 residues. CDR1 is LGHNA and CDR2 is YNFKEQ in the germline V gene. The CDR3 here is CASSRERNYEQYF. The DNA of the CDR3 is TGTGCCAGCAGCCGAGAACGGAACTACGAGCAGTACTTC.

This clone showed up just a few times. J is TRBJ2-5 and V is TRBV7-2; the match to TRBD1 covers 7 bases. Per the germline V gene, CDR1 is SGHTA and CDR2 is FQGNSA. There are 13 residues in the CDR3. The trim removed 5 bases at V and 5 bases at J, leaving 5 bases unmatched. CDR3 DNA: TGTGCCAGCAGCAGGGGGCAGGGGGAGACCCAGTACTTC. Translating gives CASSRGQGETQYF. Full variable domain (missing parts from reference TRBV7-2 and TRBJ2-5): GAGVSQSPSNKVTEKGKDVELRCDPISGHTALYWYRQSLGQGLEFLIYFQGNSAPDKSGLPSDRFSAERTGGSVSTLTIQRTQQEDSAVYLCASSRGQGETQYFGPGTRLLVL.

V usage is TRBV19 and J usage is TRBJ2-7, with 11 nucleotides matching TRBD2. The CDR3 length is 15 residues. In germline, CDR1 is LNHDA, CDR2 SQIVND (reference sequence). V trimming: 3 bases; J trimming: 2 bases; junction bases outside the gene matches: 3. CDR3 protein: CASSIGTSGPYEQYF. The CDR3 DNA reads TGTGCCAGTAGTATCGGGACTAGCGGTCCCTACGAGCAGTACTTC.

This clone was seen only a few times. The chain has TRBV6-1 and TRBJ2-7; 10 nucleotides match TRBD1. Germline assignment: CDR1 MNHNS and CDR2 SASEGT. V lost 4 bases and J lost 4; bases outside the gene matches: 7. The CDR3 extends over 15 amino acids. The CDR3 region has the DNA TGTGCCAGCAGTGGCTTGACAGGGGGCGCGTACGAGCAGTACTTC. Amino acid sequence: CASSGLTGGAYEQYF.

Concerning this clone itself: Sequence at one end of the junction differs from germline and may be a read error. This chain uses TRBV5-1 with TRBJ2-6; TRBD1 might be the D (5 bases). This CDR3 region has 15 residues. Germline CDR1 SGHRS, CDR2 YFSETQ. The DNA of the CDR3 is TGCGCCAGCAGCGTCGAACTTTCTGGGGCCAACGGCCTGACTTTC. It yields the protein CASSVELSGANGLTF.

The chain links TRBV18 to TRBJ2-7, with D possibly being TRBD1 (6 bases). This CDR3 has 13 amino acids. Germline-derived CDR1 and CDR2 are KGHSH and LQKENI. V was trimmed by 3 bases and J by 3 bases, leaving 9 bases between them. The CDR3 region is CASSPGQNYEQYF. The CDR3 DNA reads as TGTGCCAGCTCACCCGGACAGAACTACGAGCAGTACTTC. The full variable domain, its missing parts supplied by reference TRBV18 and TRBJ2-7, is NAGVMQNPRHLVRRRGQEARLRCSPMKGHSHVYWYRQLPEEGLKFMVYLQKENIIDESGMPKERFSAEFPKEGPSILRIQQVVRGDSAAYFCASSPGQNYEQYFGPGTRLTVT.

The rearrangement uses TRBV10-1 and TRBJ2-4; TRBD2 agrees at 7 bases. The germline gives CDR1 WNHNN, CDR2 SYGVQD (reference sequence). This CDR3 has 17 amino acids. Germline trimming cut 2 bases from V and 0 bases from J; bases unmatched to any gene: 7. In DNA form, the CDR3 reads TGCGCCAGCAGTGAGGGGGAGGGTAGGACAGCCAAAAACATTCAGTACTTC. Its protein is CASSEGEGRTAKNIQYF.

The genes are TRBV4-2 and TRBJ2-3; 8 bases align to TRBD2. V shed 2 bases and J 1 base; nucleotides not matched to a gene: 5. In germline, CDR1 is LGHNA, CDR2 YNFKEQ. CDR3 size: 16 residues. This CDR3 is CASSQTSGTGTDTQYF. CDR3 DNA: TGTGCCAGCAGCCAAACTAGCGGCACAGGCACAGATACGCAGTATTTT.

The J gene is TRBJ1-2, the V gene TRBV2; D might be TRBD1 (6 bases). This CDR3 region has 13 residues. The germline V gene has CDR1 SNHLY and CDR2 FYNNEI. Trimming shortened V by 4 bases and J by 8 bases, and 14 bases separated the two germline ends. This CDR3 is CASSVRRGEGYTF. For the CDR3, the DNA is TGTGCCAGCAGTGTCCGCAGGGGCGAGGGCTACACCTTC.

This chain joins TRBV5-4 and TRBJ2-5; 10 bases align to TRBD1. The end of the DNA fits TRBJ2-7 better, so the J call may be wrong. The CDR3 extends over 15 amino acids. CDR1 and CDR2 from the germline V gene are SGHNT and YYREEE (reference sequence). For the CDR3, the DNA is TGTGCCAGCAGCCCAGACAGGGGGCTTGGGTACGAGCAGTACTTC. It specifies CASSPDRGLGYEQYF.

The V call is TRBV30, the J call TRBJ1-3, with unresolved D. The V gene's germline CDR1 is GTSNPN and CDR2 SVGIG (reference sequence). The V end was cut by 0 bases, the J end by 9 bases, with 6 bases between. CDR3 length: 11 amino acids. The CDR3 sequence: CAWSVRGTIYF. The DNA of the CDR3 is TGTGCCTGGAGTGTACGCGGCACCATATATTTT.